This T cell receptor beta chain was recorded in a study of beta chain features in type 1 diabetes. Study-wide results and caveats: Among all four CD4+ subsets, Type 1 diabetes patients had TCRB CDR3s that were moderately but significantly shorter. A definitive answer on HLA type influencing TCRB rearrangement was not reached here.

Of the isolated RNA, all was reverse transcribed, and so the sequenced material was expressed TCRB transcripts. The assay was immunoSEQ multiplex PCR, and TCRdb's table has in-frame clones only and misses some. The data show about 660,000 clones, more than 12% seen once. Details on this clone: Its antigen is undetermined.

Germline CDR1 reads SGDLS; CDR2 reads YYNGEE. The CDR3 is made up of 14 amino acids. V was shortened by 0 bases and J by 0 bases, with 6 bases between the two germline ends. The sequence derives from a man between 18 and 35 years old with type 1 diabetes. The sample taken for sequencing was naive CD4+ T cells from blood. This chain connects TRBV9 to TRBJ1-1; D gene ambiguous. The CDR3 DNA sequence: TGTGCCAGCAGCGTAGGGTGGGTGAACACTGAAGCTTTCTTT. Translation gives CASSVGWVNTEAFF.